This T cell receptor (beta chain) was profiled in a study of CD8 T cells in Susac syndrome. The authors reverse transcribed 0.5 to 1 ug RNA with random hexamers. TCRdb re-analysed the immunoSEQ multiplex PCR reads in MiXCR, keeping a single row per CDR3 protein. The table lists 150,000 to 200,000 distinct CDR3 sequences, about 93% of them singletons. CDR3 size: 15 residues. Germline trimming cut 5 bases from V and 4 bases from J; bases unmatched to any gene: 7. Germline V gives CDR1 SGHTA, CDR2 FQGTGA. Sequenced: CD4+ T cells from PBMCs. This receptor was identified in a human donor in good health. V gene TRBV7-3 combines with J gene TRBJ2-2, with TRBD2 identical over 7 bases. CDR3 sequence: CASSPGGLGTGELFF. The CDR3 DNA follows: TGTGCCAGCAGCCCGGGGGGACTGGGCACCGGGGAGCTGTTTTTT. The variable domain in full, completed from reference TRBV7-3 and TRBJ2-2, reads GAGVSQTPSNKVTEKGKYVELRCDPISGHTALYWYRQSLGQGPEFLIYFQGTGAADDSGLPNDRFFAVRPEGSVSTLKIQRTERGDSAVYLCASSPGGLGTGELFFGEGSRLTVL.